This section outlines one T cell receptor (beta chain) sequence together with its context. The sample holds a few counts of this clone. Its antigen is unknown. Per-base quality was not reported, and no clone a single base away is much larger than it. The record originates from a study of neoadjuvant anti-PD-1 for oral cavity cancer listed by TCRdb under 2021. About the investigation overall: Patients mostly received three to four biweekly doses of nivolumab at 3 mg/kg before curative-intent surgical resection. Patients who did not progress were given a fourth nivolumab dose at about day 43 and had definitive surgical resection on days 50-56. Under RECIST 1.1, a patient counted as a responder if showing complete response, partial response or stable disease, and as a non-responder if showing progression. The parent correlative cohort had 12 patients and a response rate of approximately 30%. Summary of the overall study and its limitations: Higher pretreatment blood Treg/Th17 ratios correlated with higher pretreatment blood TCRbeta clonality and lower post-treatment tumor TCRbeta clonality. Only a few patients per response group were included in the TCR analyses, and the authors called for validation in larger cohorts. After neoadjuvant nivolumab, significantly higher T cell clonality (Gini index) was found within PBMCs in non-responders than in responders.

Interpreted using the paper, the time point label stands for: before neoadjuvant nivolumab. The patients had newly diagnosed stage II-IVA oral cavity squamous cell carcinoma and had not received any prior systemic or radiation treatment. Everyone in the cohort had locally advanced, HPV-negative oral cavity squamous cell carcinoma. Peripheral blood mononuclear cells were analyzed directly and were not maintained or expanded in culture. Samples came from a longitudinal correlative study of a single-arm phase II trial of neoadjuvant nivolumab in oral cavity squamous cell carcinoma. Subject-matched pre- and post-treatment PBMCs and tumors from three responders and three non-responders were subjected to genomic DNA-based TCRbeta sequencing. Peripheral blood mononuclear cells were drawn once before nivolumab treatment and a second time after treatment, when surgery took place. Genomic DNA was isolated from PBMCs using the Maxwell RSC DNA from Cells kit.

The junction carries 15 bases between V and J, which are trimmed by 9 bases and 6 bases respectively. CDR1 and CDR2 are read off the germline V gene as MNHEY and SVGAGI. Taken from cysteine to phenylalanine, the CDR3 has 12 residues. Only the CDR3 DNA stays, 36 bases, in frame from base 1. PBMC libraries used mostly 480 ng of input genomic DNA for deep sequencing, with six replicates per sample. TCRbeta libraries were prepared with the immunoSEQ hsTCRbeta kit according to the manufacturer's instructions. The completed libraries were mixed into a single pool at 3 nM, then sequenced with an Illumina NovaSeq 6000 S4 flow cell. For the original study's pipeline: The immunoSEQ Analyzer handled quality control and preprocessing of the raw data. The analysis was limited to productive rearrangements, and each clonotype was defined by a unique CDR3 amino acid sequence. Using the R package tcR, the researchers computed the Gini-Simpson index as their estimate of repertoire clonality. Student's t test was used to compare Gini indices, while Pearson correlation assessed associations with tumor size change. As stored in TCRdb, this immuneACCESS dataset retains in-frame rearrangements with V and J assigned. A fraction of the clones does not appear; measured against another copy, unresolved V genes explain less than half of the discrepancy, and the remainder lacks a known reason. The V and J calls and the clone size are those of that table, but D and trimming were determined from the DNA. For this sample the table gives 6,000 to 8,500 clones, of which around 77% were detected only once. The ten largest clones capture less than 3.5% of the sample.

Recombination joined TRBV6-5 with TRBJ2-7, with the D gene not confidently named. The sample in question was PBMCs, obtained before nivolumab (anti-PD-1) treatment. The source is a person between 35 and 79 years old with oral cavity squamous cell carcinoma. The bases read TGTGCCAGTTCGACACTGTCTGGCGAGCAGTACTTC. Translation gives CASSTLSGEQYF.